The following is a T cell receptor beta chain sequence with its context. This sample was included in a study of T cell changes during pregnancy in multiple sclerosis. V shed 3 bases and J 0 bases; nucleotides not matched to a gene: 5. Germline assignment: CDR1 LNHDA and CDR2 SQIVND (reference sequence). The CDR3 has 16 amino acids. The repertoire was sequenced with immunoSEQ multiplex PCR; TCRdb's copy has only in-frame clones and lacks some. In the table there are around 80,000 clones, about 92% of which are singletons. The chain joins TRBV19 to TRBJ2-1; 7 nucleotides agree with TRBD2. Sample: peripheral blood, taken before pregnancy. This sequence was found in a female donor with multiple sclerosis, enrolled in a pregnancy study. The CDR3 protein is CASSIPRTSSYNEQFF. CDR3 coding DNA: TGTGCCAGTAGTATTCCTAGGACTAGCTCCTACAATGAGCAGTTCTTC.